The entry that follows covers one T cell receptor (beta chain) sequence. This entry belongs to a study of blood T cell repertoires in COVID-19. All enrollees were about 18 to 89 years old and from approximately 24 US areas. Participants reported their clinical history, and cohort assignment relied on those reports. Recovered Cohort 3 donors showed two negative PCRs, clearance, or symptom resolution. In the authors' workflow: Quantification of nucleated cells was approximated via reference gene primer amplification. Assay: immunoSEQ multiplex PCR; the TCRdb copy retains only in-frame clones and omits some. Clone size and V and J calls were adopted from that table, with D and trimming inferred from the DNA. Among around 500,000 clones, roughly 90% were seen once, and the ten largest hold 1.5% to 2%. CDR3 size: 15 residues. CDR1 is SGHTA and CDR2 is FQGNSA in the germline V gene. The junction had 11 bases not matched to a gene; V was cut back by 5 bases and J by 4 bases.

Sequenced: PBMCs or T cells enriched from blood (not recorded which). This TCR was sampled from a woman in her thirties or forties who had recovered from COVID-19. The chain couples TRBV7-2 to TRBJ2-7, with 7 bases matching TRBD2. CDR3 amino acids: CASSVTGTTPYEQYF. The CDR3 region has the DNA TGTGCCAGCAGCGTCACCGGGACTACCCCATACGAGCAGTACTTC.